This is a list of T cell receptor beta chains from one sample in a study of blood T cell repertoires in COVID-19. The table came from immunoSEQ multiplex PCR; TCRdb's copy has only in-frame clones and leaves some out. This table has 160,000 or so clones, over 75% appearing once. The sequencing input was peripheral blood. All receptors come from a man between 65 and 80 years old who had recovered from COVID-19. CDR3s include the opening cysteine and the closing phenylalanine or tryptophan. A D gene is named only where the DNA matches it firmly. Clone size is shown for a subset of rows, as once, few, many or a class of expanded clone.

TRBJ1-5	TRBV28	.	few	CASSLTPGYQPQHF	TGTGCCAGCAGTTTGACCCCAGGGTATCAGCCCCAGCATTTT
TRBJ2-2	TRBV6-5	.	once	CASSPPGRGELFF	TGTGCCAGCAGCCCACCAGGGCGTGGGGAGCTGTTTTTT
TRBJ2-1	TRBV28	TRBD1	.	CASARDRGLNEQFF	TGTGCCAGCGCCCGGGACAGGGGGCTCAATGAGCAGTTCTTC
TRBJ2-1	TRBV18	TRBD2	.	CASSLTSGINEQFF	TGTGCCAGCTCACTCACTAGCGGGATAAATGAGCAGTTCTTC
TRBJ2-7	TRBV3-1/TRBV3-2	.	.	CASSQRTYEQYF	TGTGCCAGCAGCCAGAGAACCTACGAGCAGTACTTC
TRBJ2-5	TRBV10-3	.	.	CAIRAQAQETQYF	TGTGCCATCAGAGCTCAAGCGCAAGAGACCCAGTACTTC
TRBJ1-3	TRBV9	.	.	CASSNVPQRTAGNTIYF	TGTGCCAGCAGCAACGTACCCCAACGGACAGCTGGAAACACCATATATTTT
TRBJ1-5	TRBV5-8	.	.	CASSLFPGGRHF	TGTGCCAGCAGCTTGTTCCCTGGAGGAAGGCATTTT
TRBJ2-1	TRBV6-1	.	.	CASSESGGDREQFF	TGTGCCAGCAGTGAAAGTGGGGGGGACAGGGAGCAGTTCTTC
TRBJ1-3	TRBV4-3	TRBD1	.	CASSQDFRTGVTGNTIYF	TGCGCCAGCAGCCAAGATTTCCGGACAGGGGTTACTGGAAACACCATATATTTT
TRBJ2-1	TRBV30	TRBD2	.	CAWSATRSGSYSYNEQFF	TGTGCCTGGAGTGCCACGAGGAGCGGGAGTTATTCCTACAATGAGCAGTTCTTC
TRBJ2-1	TRBV9	TRBD2	once	CASSAQGLAGGLLFF	TGTGCCAGCAGCGCCCAGGGACTAGCGGGAGGTCTTCTGTTCTTC
TRBJ2-2	TRBV9	.	.	CASSVEWQKNNGELFF	TGTGCCAGCAGCGTAGAATGGCAGAAAAACAACGGGGAGCTGTTTTTT
TRBJ2-6	TRBV25-1	.	.	CASSELQGYSGANVLTF	TGTGCCAGCAGTGAATTGCAGGGCTACTCTGGGGCCAACGTCCTGACTTTC
TRBJ2-1	TRBV28	.	.	CASSILGQGEDEQFF	.
TRBJ1-1	TRBV3-1/TRBV3-2	.	.	CASSQEVSGTEAFF	TGTGCCAGCAGCCAAGAGGTTTCGGGCACTGAAGCTTTCTTT
TRBJ1-2	TRBV6-2/TRBV6-3	.	.	CASSYSSHVGYTF	TGTGCCAGCAGTTACTCGAGTCATGTGGGCTACACCTTC
TRBJ1-2	TRBV28	.	.	CASSSPSGYGYTF	TGTGCCAGCAGTTCCCCCTCCGGGTATGGCTACACCTTC
TRBJ2-5	TRBV2	.	.	CASSDPFDGETQYF	TGTGCCAGCAGTGACCCGTTTGACGGGGAGACCCAGTACTTC
TRBJ2-3	TRBV7-2	.	.	CASSPTSSDTQYF	TGTGCCAGCAGCCCTACGTCCTCAGATACGCAGTATTTT
TRBJ2-1	TRBV18	TRBD1	.	CASSPSTGGTINEQFF	TGTGCCAGCTCACCATCGACAGGGGGGACGATCAATGAGCAGTTCTTC
TRBJ2-1	TRBV18	TRBD2	.	CASSPASGRGSEQFF	TGTGCCAGCTCACCGGCCAGCGGGAGAGGATCTGAGCAGTTCTTC
TRBJ2-7	TRBV5-1	TRBD2	.	CASSWLGRGTYEQYF	TGCGCCAGCAGCTGGCTGGGGAGGGGAACCTACGAGCAGTACTTC
TRBJ2-1	TRBV5-1	.	.	CASSLEASNSYNEQFF	TGCGCCAGCAGCTTGGAAGCATCTAACTCCTACAATGAGCAGTTCTTC
TRBJ2-7	TRBV6-5	.	.	CASSYTTGRGEQYF	TGTGCCAGCAGTTACACGACAGGCCGAGGCGAGCAGTACTTC
TRBJ2-7	TRBV6-5	TRBD2	.	CASRGLSGISYEQYF	TGTGCCAGCCGGGGACTAAGCGGGATCTCCTACGAGCAGTACTTC
TRBJ1-5	TRBV2	.	.	CASSEIWTANQPQHF	TGTGCCAGCAGTGAAATCTGGACAGCGAATCAGCCCCAGCATTTT
TRBJ2-3	TRBV19	.	.	CASSSTGTSTDTQYF	TGTGCCAGTAGTTCTACCGGGACTAGCACAGATACGCAGTATTTT
TRBJ2-5	TRBV5-1	.	.	CASSLVPGDQETQYF	TGCGCCAGCAGCTTGGTCCCGGGAGATCAAGAGACCCAGTACTTC
TRBJ2-5	TRBV27	.	.	CASSYPGLQETQYF	TGTGCCAGCAGTTACCCAGGACTACAAGAGACCCAGTACTTC
TRBJ2-1	TRBV7-2	.	.	CASSLVARYNEQFF	TGTGCCAGCAGCTTAGTGGCTAGGTACAATGAGCAGTTCTTC
TRBJ2-5	TRBV18	.	.	CASSANREETQYF	TGTGCCAGCTCGGCAAACAGGGAAGAGACCCAGTACTTC
TRBJ2-5	TRBV10-2	.	.	CASSGGVAETQYF	TGCGCCAGCAGTGGCGGAGTGGCGGAGACCCAGTACTTC
TRBJ2-7	TRBV13	.	once	CASSSAGTRAYEQYF	TGTGCCAGCAGCAGCGCCGGGACAAGGGCCTACGAGCAGTACTTC
TRBJ2-7	TRBV3-1/TRBV3-2	.	.	CASSQAGGSSYEQYF	TGTGCCAGCAGCCAAGCTGGGGGGTCCTCCTACGAGCAGTACTTC
TRBJ2-7	TRBV5-1	.	.	CASSVRDTNYEQYF	TGCGCCAGCAGCGTCCGGGACACCAACTACGAGCAGTACTTC
TRBJ2-6	TRBV5-1	.	.	CASSLSQGANVLTF	TGCGCCAGCAGCTTGTCACAGGGGGCCAACGTCCTGACTTTC
TRBJ1-5	TRBV18	.	.	CASSPGQSNQPQHF	TGTGCCAGCTCACCAGGACAGAGCAATCAGCCCCAGCATTTT
TRBJ2-1	TRBV10-1	.	.	CASSEAGSYNEQFF	TGCGCCAGCAGTGAGGCAGGTTCCTACAATGAGCAGTTCTTC
TRBJ1-6	TRBV7-9	TRBD1	.	CASSLKQGANSPLHF	TGTGCCAGCAGCTTAAAACAGGGGGCCAATTCACCCCTCCACTTT
TRBJ2-1	TRBV7-8	.	.	CASSPGLSTWNEQFF	TGTGCCAGCAGCCCCGGACTTAGCACCTGGAATGAGCAGTTCTTC
TRBJ2-3	TRBV7-3	TRBD1	.	CASSPKAPFSGQFGTDTQYF	TGTGCCAGCAGTCCAAAAGCTCCGTTCTCGGGACAGTTTGGCACAGATACGCAGTATTTT
TRBJ2-1	TRBV4-1	TRBD2	once	CASSGAGGSYNEQFF	TGCGCCAGCAGCGGAGCGGGAGGCTCCTACAATGAGCAGTTCTTC
TRBJ1-5	TRBV2	.	.	CASSVQGGSNQPQHF	TGTGCCAGCAGTGTTCAGGGTGGGAGCAATCAGCCCCAGCATTTT
TRBJ1-2	TRBV6-5	.	.	CASRLDNQEDGYTF	TGTGCCAGCAGGCTTGACAATCAGGAAGATGGCTACACCTTC
TRBJ1-5	TRBV5-1	.	.	CASSPGPYREGDQPQHF	TGCGCCAGCAGCCCCGGGCCTTACAGGGAGGGGGATCAGCCCCAGCATTTT
TRBJ2-7	TRBV27	TRBD2	.	CASSLAGVGEQYF	TGTGCCAGCAGTCTAGCGGGAGTGGGAGAGCAGTACTTC
TRBJ1-6	TRBV3-1/TRBV3-2	.	few	CASSQEGRALHF	TGTGCCAGCAGCCAAGAGGGGAGGGCCCTCCACTTT
TRBJ1-5	TRBV19	.	.	CASSIARSLNQPQHF	TGTGCCAGTAGTATAGCCAGATCCCTCAATCAGCCCCAGCATTTT
TRBJ2-3	TRBV6-6	TRBD2	.	CASSYSWTSGDTQYF	TGTGCCAGCAGTTACTCCTGGACTAGCGGAGATACGCAGTATTTT
TRBJ2-1	TRBV19	TRBD2	.	CASSIGLAGAGAKNNEQFF	TGTGCCAGTAGTATCGGGCTAGCGGGGGCAGGTGCTAAAAACAATGAGCAGTTCTTC
TRBJ1-2	TRBV19	.	few	CASRLRETVWDGYTF	TGTGCCAGTCGCCTCCGGGAGACCGTATGGGATGGCTACACCTTC
TRBJ2-1	TRBV5-1	.	.	CASSLAGQQGQFF	TGCGCCAGCAGCTTGGCCGGTCAACAGGGGCAGTTCTTC
TRBJ2-7	TRBV6-5	.	once	CASSYSGTGGNYEQYF	TGTGCCAGCAGTTACTCAGGAACAGGTGGGAACTACGAGCAGTACTTC
TRBJ1-1	TRBV28	.	once	CASSSLQAGNTEAFF	TGTGCCAGCAGTTCCCTCCAGGCAGGAAACACTGAAGCTTTCTTT